Below are 10 T cell receptor beta chains sequenced from a single sample in a study of metastatic and nonmetastatic thyroid tumors. TCRdb re-called clones from the PCR reads using MiXCR. This sample carries over 10,000 clones, about 33% of them seen once, and the ten largest clones take approximately 12%. No treatment of any kind had been given to any patient before thyroid surgery. What was sequenced was tumor tissue. These receptors all come from a female donor with papillary thyroid cancer or a benign thyroid nodule (not recorded which). Some clones in this sample may be carry-over from other donors' samples.

The chain recombines TRBV30 with TRBJ2-3, with D possibly matching TRBD1 (6 bases). This CDR3 contains 14 residues. Germline lookup yields CDR1 GTSNPN and CDR2 SVGIG (reference sequence). Deletions cut 0 bases from V and 2 bases from J, with 9 bases between. The CDR3 sequence: CAWSVNRDTDTQYF. CDR3 coding DNA: TGTGCCTGGAGTGTAAACAGGGACACAGATACGCAGTATTTT.

The V and J genes are TRBV5-6 and TRBJ1-5; D unclear. Per germline, CDR1 SGHDT and CDR2 YYEEEE. This CDR3 comprises 10 residues. The DNA for the CDR3 is TGTGGGCTGGACCGTCAGCCCCAGCATTTT. Protein sequence: CGLDRQPQHF. The full variable domain, with the rest looked up from reference TRBV5-6 and TRBJ1-5, is DAGVTQSPTHLIKTRGQQVTLRCSPKSGHDTVSWYQQALGQGPQFIFQYYEEEERQRGNFPDRFSGHQFPNYSSELNVNALLLGDSALYLCGLDRQPQHFGDGTRLSIL.

This chain connects TRBV5-1 to TRBJ1-2; D is possibly TRBD1 (6 bases). The length of the CDR3 is 13 residues. Between the trimmed V and J ends, which lost 6 bases and 10 bases, there was a span of 19 bases. Looked up from germline, CDR1 is SGHRS and CDR2 is YFSETQ. The CDR3 protein is CASKRGHGEVYTF. The CDR3 nucleotides read TGCGCCAGCAAGCGGGGACATGGAGAGGTCTACACCTTC.

This clone was detected many times. The V call is TRBV20-1, the J call TRBJ1-1, with 11 bases aligning to TRBD1. The CDR3 has 16 residues. CDR1 and CDR2 (germline): DFQATT, SNEGSKA (reference sequence). J lost 1 base, V lost 3 bases, and 7 bases had no gene match. CDR3 in DNA: TGCAGTGCTAGCCGGTGGGACAGGGGGACGAACACTGAAGCTTTCTTT. This encodes CSASRWDRGTNTEAFF.

The chain employs TRBV13 and TRBJ2-1; no definite D call. Trimming shortened V by 5 bases and J by 9 bases, and 11 bases separated the two germline ends. Germline V gene sequence: CDR1 PRHDT, CDR2 FYEKMQ (reference sequence). This CDR3 contains 12 residues. In DNA, the CDR3 is TGTGCCAGCAGCCCCCCTGTCGGTGAGCAGTTCTTC. It yields the protein CASSPPVGEQFF.

This rearrangement joins TRBV18 to TRBJ1-1; no clear D gene. The V and J ends lost 8 bases and 1 base respectively, with 5 bases between them. There are 11 residues in the CDR3. Looked up from germline, CDR1 is KGHSH and CDR2 is LQKENI. CDR3 nucleotides: TGTGCCAGCACTGGGAACACTGAAGCTTTCTTT. Protein sequence: CASTGNTEAFF. The whole variable domain, filled in from reference TRBV18 and TRBJ1-1, reads NAGVMQNPRHLVRRRGQEARLRCSPMKGHSHVYWYRQLPEEGLKFMVYLQKENIIDESGMPKERFSAEFPKEGPSILRIQQVVRGDSAAYFCASTGNTEAFFGQGTRLTVV.

The V call is TRBV4-1, the J call TRBJ2-5; no clear D. The CDR3 has 16 amino acids. CDR1 is MGHRA, CDR2 YSYEKL, per germline. V lost 0 bases and J lost 2, with 13 bases in between. The CDR3 sequence is CASSQERPAPQETQYF. CDR3 DNA sequence: TGCGCCAGCAGCCAAGAAAGACCTGCACCACAAGAGACCCAGTACTTC.

The rearrangement links TRBV20-1 to TRBJ1-2; D unresolved. Between the trimmed V and J ends, which lost 4 bases and 6 bases, there was a span of 18 bases. Germline lookup yields CDR1 DFQATT and CDR2 SNEGSKA (reference sequence). This CDR3 is built from 14 residues. Written as DNA, the CDR3 is TGCAGTGCTATTCCGGGCCGTCCCATGGATGGCTACACCTTC. Its translation is CSAIPGRPMDGYTF.

By share, this clone ranks as medium-sized. The V gene is TRBV28, the J gene TRBJ2-3; 8 nucleotides agree with TRBD2. Germline trimming cut 6 bases from V and 6 bases from J; bases unmatched to any gene: 8. The germline V gene has CDR1 MDHEN and CDR2 SYDVKM. This CDR3 has 14 amino acids. CDR3 bases: TGTGCCAGCAGGCCAGCGGGAGTCCAGGATACGCAGTATTTT. This sequence encodes CASRPAGVQDTQYF.

In its sample, this clone was seen once. The chain is built from TRBV11-2 and TRBJ2-7, with 11 bases fitting TRBD2. After removal of 4 bases from V and 3 bases from J, the junction contained 5 bases not matched to a gene. Germline V gene lookup returns CDR1 SGHAT and CDR2 FQNNGV. The CDR3 has 15 residues. The CDR3: CASSSLAGGDYEQYV. The CDR3, as DNA: TGTGCCAGCAGCTCGTTAGCGGGAGGGGACTACGAGCAGTACGTC.